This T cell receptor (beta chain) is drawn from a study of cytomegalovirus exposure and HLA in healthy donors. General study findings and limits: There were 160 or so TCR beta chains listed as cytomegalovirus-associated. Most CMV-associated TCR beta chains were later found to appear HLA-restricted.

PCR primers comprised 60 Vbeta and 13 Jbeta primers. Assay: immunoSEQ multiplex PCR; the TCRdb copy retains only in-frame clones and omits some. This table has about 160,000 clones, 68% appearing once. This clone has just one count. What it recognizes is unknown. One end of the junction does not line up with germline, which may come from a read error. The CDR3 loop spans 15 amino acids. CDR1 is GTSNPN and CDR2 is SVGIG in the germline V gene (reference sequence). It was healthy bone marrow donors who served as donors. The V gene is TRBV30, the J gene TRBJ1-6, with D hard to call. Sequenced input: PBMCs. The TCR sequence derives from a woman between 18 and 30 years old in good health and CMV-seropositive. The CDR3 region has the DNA TGTGCCTGGGGTGTGGCCAGCTCCTATAATTCACCCCTCCACTTT. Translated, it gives CAWGVASSYNSPLHF.